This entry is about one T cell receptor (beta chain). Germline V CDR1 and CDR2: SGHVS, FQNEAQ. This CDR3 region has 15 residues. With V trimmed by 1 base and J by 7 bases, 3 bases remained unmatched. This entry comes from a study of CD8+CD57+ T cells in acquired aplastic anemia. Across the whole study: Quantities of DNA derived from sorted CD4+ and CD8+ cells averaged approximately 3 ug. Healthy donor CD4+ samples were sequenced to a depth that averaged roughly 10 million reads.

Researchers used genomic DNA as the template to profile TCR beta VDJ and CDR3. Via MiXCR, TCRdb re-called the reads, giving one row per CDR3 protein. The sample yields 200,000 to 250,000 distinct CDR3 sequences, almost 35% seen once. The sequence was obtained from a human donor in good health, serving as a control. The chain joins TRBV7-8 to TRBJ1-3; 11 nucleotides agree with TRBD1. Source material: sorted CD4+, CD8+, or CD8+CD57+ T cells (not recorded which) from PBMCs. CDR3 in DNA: TGTGCCAGCAGCTTAGTCCGGGACAGGGGGAACACCATATATTTT. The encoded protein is CASSLVRDRGNTIYF.